These 23 T cell receptor beta chains came from one sample sequenced in a study of cytotoxic CD8 clonotypes in ibrutinib-treated CLL. Here immunoSEQ multiplex PCR was the method, and the copy in TCRdb shows in-frame clones only, minus some. The sample has 160,000 or so clones, 88% seen once. The sequencing here drew on PBMCs, taken at disease progression, from a patient treated with ibrutinib. Every receptor here comes from a human donor with chronic lymphocytic leukemia.

Details on this clone: At one end the junction does not follow the germline gene, possibly because of a read error. CDR3 region: CASSRDKPLSFEQYF. In DNA, the CDR3 is TGTGCCAGCAGCCGAGACAAACCCCTATCCTTCGAGCAGTACTTC. The chain has TRBV28 and TRBJ2-7; no clear D. This CDR3 is 15 amino acids long. Germline lookup yields CDR1 MDHEN and CDR2 SYDVKM.

This rearrangement joins TRBV7-2 to TRBJ2-3; weak D call: TRBD2 (6 bases). CDR1 is SGHTA and CDR2 is FQGNSA in the germline V gene. The CDR3 has 18 residues. Deletions cut 7 bases from V and 1 base from J, with 24 bases between. As DNA, the CDR3 is TGTGCCAGCACTTATAGGTTTATTGGCGGGGAAGGCACAGATACGCAGTATTTT. It is translated as CASTYRFIGGEGTDTQYF.

The CDR3 here is CASSKQDGSYEQYF. Here the CDR3 DNA reads TGTGCCAGCAGCAAACAGGACGGTTCCTACGAGCAGTACTTC. The chain couples TRBV5-4 to TRBJ2-7; D is perhaps TRBD1 (5 bases). The CDR3 covers 14 residues. CDR1 SGHNT and CDR2 YYREEE come from the germline V gene (reference sequence). Trimming took 4 bases from V and 1 from J, leaving 12 bases between them. The full variable domain, with the rest looked up from reference TRBV5-4 and TRBJ2-7, is ETGVTQSPTHLIKTRGQQVTLRCSSQSGHNTVSWYQQALGQGPQFIFQYYREEENGRGNFPPRFSGLQFPNYSSELNVNALELDDSALYLCASSKQDGSYEQYFGPGTRLTVT.

The CDR3 coding sequence is TGTGCCAGCAGCTTGTGGGCAGGGGCAAATGGCTACACCTTC. It yields the protein CASSLWAGANGYTF. The chain employs TRBV5-6 and TRBJ1-2, with D possibly being TRBD1 (6 bases). Germline assignment: CDR1 SGHDT and CDR2 YYEEEE. CDR3 length equals 14 residues. The germline V and J ends were trimmed by 1 base and 6 bases, with 13 bases remaining between them.

This chain links TRBV4-3 with TRBJ2-3; TRBD2 matches 8 bases. Germline V gene lookup returns CDR1 LGHNA and CDR2 YSLEER. With 0 bases clipped from V and 0 bases from J, the junction kept 5 bases outside the gene matches. CDR3 length: 17 amino acids. Here the CDR3 DNA reads TGCGCCAGCAGCCAAGATTTGGCTAGCGGGAGCACAGATACGCAGTATTTT. This gives the protein CASSQDLASGSTDTQYF.

This rearrangement joins TRBV4-3 to TRBJ1-3; TRBD1 matches 7 bases. This CDR3 is 15 amino acids long. Germline CDR1 is LGHNA and CDR2 is YSLEER. The V segment lost 1 base and the J segment 2 bases; nucleotides outside the gene matches: 2. CDR3 nucleotides: TGCGCCAGCAGCCAAGGAGGGGGCCCTGGAAACACCATATATTTT. It is translated as CASSQGGGPGNTIYF.

J is TRBJ1-4 and V is TRBV15; D gene unclear. This CDR3 region has 15 residues. The germline V gene encodes CDR1 LNHNV and CDR2 YYDKDF (reference sequence). The V end lost 3 bases, the J end lost 3 bases, and 11 bases lay between the germline ends. The CDR3 DNA reads TGTGCCACCAGCAGGGGTGGGGAGGCTAATGAAAAACTGTTTTTT. Its protein is CATSRGGEANEKLFF.

This clone was seen more than once but under ten times. The chain recombines TRBV7-9 with TRBJ1-5; D gene unclear. The CDR3 contains 14 residues. V lost 3 bases and J 4 bases, leaving 10 bases between the germline ends. The germline V gene encodes CDR1 SEHNR and CDR2 FQNEAQ (reference sequence). CDR3 sequence: CASSFGYGNQPQHF. For the CDR3, the DNA is TGTGCCAGCAGCTTTGGATATGGTAATCAGCCCCAGCATTTT.

The chain employs TRBV10-3 and TRBJ2-3, with TRBD1 as a possible D gene (6 bases). CDR3 length equals 16 residues. The ends were cut back, 3 bases at V and 2 bases at J, with 15 bases in the middle. Germline values: CDR1 ENHRY, CDR2 SYGVKD. The CDR3 spells CAISDSDRGHTDTQYF. The CDR3 DNA reads TGTGCCATCAGTGACTCGGACAGAGGACACACAGATACGCAGTATTTT.

The chain couples TRBV25-1 to TRBJ1-2; D is unresolved. CDR3 length: 16 residues. Per the germline V gene, CDR1 is MGHDK and CDR2 is SYGVNS. Trimming left V 3 bases short and J 4 bases short, with 18 bases between. CDR3 loop: CASSDFNSGSSYGYTF. CDR3 in DNA: TGTGCCAGCAGTGACTTTAATTCCGGGAGCAGCTATGGCTACACCTTC.

The genes are TRBV19 and TRBJ2-6; D is unclear. Germline lookup yields CDR1 LNHDA and CDR2 SQIVND (reference sequence). There are 14 residues in the CDR3. Trimming took 6 bases from V and 1 from J, leaving 7 bases between them. The CDR3 is CASSQRSGANVLTF. In nucleotides, the CDR3 is TGTGCCAGTAGCCAGAGATCTGGGGCCAACGTCCTGACTTTC.

This chain uses TRBV27 with TRBJ2-2; 10 positions match TRBD1. Germline V lookup: CDR1 MNHEY, CDR2 SMNVEV (reference sequence). Trimming at V came to 4 bases and at J to 8 bases, leaving 13 bases not matched to a gene. The CDR3 runs 17 residues. The CDR3 sequence is CASSSSGQGVLGGELFF. The CDR3, as DNA: TGTGCCAGCAGTTCCTCCGGACAGGGGGTATTAGGAGGGGAGCTGTTTTTT.

The chain recombines TRBV28 with TRBJ2-3; 9 bases align to TRBD1. CDR3 length equals 15 residues. The V gene's germline CDR1 is MDHEN and CDR2 SYDVKM. J gave up 6 bases and V 6 bases, and 10 bases lay outside the gene matches. DNA of the CDR3: TGTGCCAGCAGCCTGGGACAGGGAGGGGGTGATACGCAGTATTTT. This translates into CASSLGQGGGDTQYF.

The chain uses TRBV18 and TRBJ2-7; 7 bases are a match to TRBD1. Germline V gene sequence: CDR1 KGHSH, CDR2 LQKENI. V shed 0 bases, J shed 3 bases, and the junction held 8 bases outside the gene matches. This CDR3 has 16 residues. Here the CDR3 reads CASSPPKGATRYEQYF. CDR3 DNA: TGTGCCAGCTCACCACCCAAGGGGGCCACCCGCTACGAGCAGTACTTC. The variable domain in full, completed from reference TRBV18 and TRBJ2-7, reads NAGVMQNPRHLVRRRGQEARLRCSPMKGHSHVYWYRQLPEEGLKFMVYLQKENIIDESGMPKERFSAEFPKEGPSILRIQQVVRGDSAAYFCASSPPKGATRYEQYFGPGTRLTVT.

V gene TRBV4-1 combines with J gene TRBJ2-5; 10 nucleotides align to TRBD2. CDR3 length: 16 amino acids. Germline V gives CDR1 MGHRA, CDR2 YSYEKL. Trimming cost V 0 bases and J 2 bases; bases outside gene matches: 3. CDR3 DNA sequence: TGCGCCAGCAGCCAAGAGGGAGCGGGAGGGCAAGAGACCCAGTACTTC. Encoded protein: CASSQEGAGGQETQYF.

CDR3 bases: TGTGCCAGTAGTATAAGCACCGGGGGACCCTACGAGCAGTACTTC. This codes for CASSISTGGPYEQYF. The chain uses TRBV19 and TRBJ2-7, with TRBD2 as a possible D gene (6 bases). Germline loops: CDR1 LNHDA, CDR2 SQIVND (reference sequence). This CDR3 spans 15 amino acids. V lost 2 bases and J 2 bases, leaving 13 bases between the germline ends.

This chain uses TRBV5-1 with TRBJ2-7; D is uncertain. This CDR3 spans 14 amino acids. Germline loops: CDR1 SGHRS, CDR2 YFSETQ. Trimming left V 2 bases short and J 0 bases short, with 9 bases between. The CDR3 coding sequence is TGCGCCAGCAGCTTTGAACTTCCCTCCTACGAGCAGTACTTC. Translated: CASSFELPSYEQYF.

The chain has TRBV19 and TRBJ2-7; 8 positions match TRBD1. The J segment lost 0 bases and the V segment lost 2 bases, leaving 0 bases of the junction unmatched. Germline CDR1 is LNHDA and CDR2 is SQIVND (reference sequence). This CDR3 spans 14 amino acids. The CDR3 bases are TGTGCCAGTAGTATAACAGGGGGCTCCTACGAGCAGTACTTC. Amino acid sequence: CASSITGGSYEQYF.

The chain joins TRBV2 to TRBJ2-3, with D perhaps TRBD2 (5 bases). V was pared by 8 bases and J by 10 bases, with 10 bases between. CDR3 length: 10 residues. Germline CDR1 and CDR2: SNHLY and FYNNEI. DNA for the CDR3: TGTGCCAGCTCGGGATGGGCGCAGTATTTT. It encodes CASSGWAQYF.

The V call is TRBV14, the J call TRBJ2-7; perhaps D is TRBD1 or TRBD2 (5 bases each). CDR3 size: 14 residues. Per germline, CDR1 SGHDN and CDR2 FVKESK. The germline V and J ends were trimmed by 5 bases and 5 bases, with 16 bases remaining between them. CDR3 loop: CASSSSQGAHEQYF. CDR3 in DNA: TGTGCCAGCAGCTCAAGCCAGGGAGCCCACGAGCAGTACTTC.

The chain joins TRBV19 to TRBJ1-1; tentatively, D is TRBD1 (6 bases). Germline V CDR1 and CDR2: LNHDA, SQIVND (reference sequence). The CDR3 sequence is 13 residues long. V lost 5 bases and J 7 bases, leaving 14 bases between the germline ends. Written as DNA, the CDR3 is TGTGCCAGTAGTGTAAACAGGGTTGTTGAAGCTTTCTTT. As protein: CASSVNRVVEAFF.

This clone was recorded a few times. The chain employs TRBV19 and TRBJ1-2; D gene unclear. This CDR3 region has 11 residues. V lost 7 bases and J 8 bases, leaving 11 bases between the germline ends. Germline values: CDR1 LNHDA, CDR2 SQIVND (reference sequence). CDR3 amino acids: CASTNGRGYTF. In DNA form, the CDR3 reads TGTGCCAGTACCAATGGCCGGGGCTACACCTTC.

The genes are TRBV5-8 and TRBJ2-3; weak D call: TRBD1 (5 bases). Trimming removed 1 base at V and 1 base at J, with 10 bases between. In germline, CDR1 is SGHTS, CDR2 YDEGEE. The CDR3 sequence is 15 residues long. CDR3 sequence reads: CASSLLLGRTDTQYF. As DNA, the CDR3 is TGTGCCAGCAGCTTGCTGTTGGGGCGCACAGATACGCAGTATTTT. Full variable domain (outside the CDR3, taken from reference TRBV5-8 and TRBJ2-3): EAGVTQSPTHLIKTRGQQATLRCSPISGHTSVYWYQQALGLGLQFLLWYDEGEERNRGNFPPRFSGRQFPNYSSELNVNALELEDSALYLCASSLLLGRTDTQYFGPGTRLTVL.